This TCR beta chain was observed in a study of response to subunit inactivated influenza vaccine. TCRdb itself ran the RT-PCR reads through MiXCR, one entry per CDR3 protein. This sample yields roughly 500,000 distinct CDR3 sequences, of which 20% to 25% are seen a single time; about 3% belongs to the top ten. Germline-derived CDR1 and CDR2 are MNHEY and SVGEGT. Trimming pared 2 bases from V and 6 bases from J, leaving 17 bases between. This CDR3 has 15 amino acids. These data also featured in a second study, about T cells expressing NK-cell markers. That investigation notes: With UMIs, 5'RACE template switching was used to make TCR beta cDNA.

The TCR was taken from a man aged 45-65 years who received an inactivated influenza vaccine. The chain uses TRBV6-2 or TRBV6-3 and TRBJ2-7; D is possibly TRBD2 (6 bases). The starting material was CD4+ T cells sorted from PBMCs, obtained roughly 12 days after vaccination. The CDR3 bases are TGTGCCAGCAGTTACCGGCCGGGAGTTCGAAGCGAGCAGTACTTC. Amino acid sequence: CASSYRPGVRSEQYF.